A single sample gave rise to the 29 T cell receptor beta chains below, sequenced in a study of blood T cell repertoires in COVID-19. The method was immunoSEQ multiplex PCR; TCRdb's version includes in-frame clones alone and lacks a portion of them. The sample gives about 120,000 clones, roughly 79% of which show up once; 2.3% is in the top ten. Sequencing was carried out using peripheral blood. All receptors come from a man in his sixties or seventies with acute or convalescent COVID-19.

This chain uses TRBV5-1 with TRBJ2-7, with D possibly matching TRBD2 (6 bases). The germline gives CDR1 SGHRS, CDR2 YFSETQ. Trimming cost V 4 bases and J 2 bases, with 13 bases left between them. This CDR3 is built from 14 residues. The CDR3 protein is CASSGAAGPYEQYF. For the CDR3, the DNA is TGCGCCAGCAGCGGCGCTGCGGGGCCCTACGAGCAGTACTTC.

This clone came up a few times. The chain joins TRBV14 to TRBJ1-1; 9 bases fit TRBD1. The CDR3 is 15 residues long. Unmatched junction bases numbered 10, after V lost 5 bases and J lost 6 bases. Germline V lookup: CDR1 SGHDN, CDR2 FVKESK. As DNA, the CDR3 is TGTGCCAGCAGCTTAACGACAGGGGGAGTATCTGAAGCTTTCTTT. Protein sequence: CASSLTTGGVSEAFF.

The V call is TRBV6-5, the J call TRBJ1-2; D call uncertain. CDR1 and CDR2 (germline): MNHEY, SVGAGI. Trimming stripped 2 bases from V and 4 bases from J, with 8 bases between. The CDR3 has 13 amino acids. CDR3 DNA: TGTGCCAGCAGTTACGAGGGATCCTATGGCTACACCTTC. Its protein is CASSYEGSYGYTF.

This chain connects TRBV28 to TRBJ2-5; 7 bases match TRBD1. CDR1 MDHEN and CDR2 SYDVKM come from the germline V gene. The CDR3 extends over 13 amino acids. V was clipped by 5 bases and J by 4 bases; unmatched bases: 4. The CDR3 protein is CASSTGDRETQYF. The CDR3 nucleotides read TGTGCCAGCAGTACCGGGGACAGAGAGACCCAGTACTTC.

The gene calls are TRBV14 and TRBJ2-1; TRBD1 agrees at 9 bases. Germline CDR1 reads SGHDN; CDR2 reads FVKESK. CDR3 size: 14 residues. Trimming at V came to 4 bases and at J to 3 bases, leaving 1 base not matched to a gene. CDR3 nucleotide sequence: TGTGCCAGCAGCCCGACAGGGGGCTACAATGAGCAGTTCTTC. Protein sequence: CASSPTGGYNEQFF.

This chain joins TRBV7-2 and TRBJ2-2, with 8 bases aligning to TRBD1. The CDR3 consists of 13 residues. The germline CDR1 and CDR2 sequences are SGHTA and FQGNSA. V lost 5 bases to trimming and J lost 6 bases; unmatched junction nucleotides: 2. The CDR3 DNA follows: TGTGCCAGCAGCCCGGGACAGGCCGGGGAGCTGTTTTTT. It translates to CASSPGQAGELFF.

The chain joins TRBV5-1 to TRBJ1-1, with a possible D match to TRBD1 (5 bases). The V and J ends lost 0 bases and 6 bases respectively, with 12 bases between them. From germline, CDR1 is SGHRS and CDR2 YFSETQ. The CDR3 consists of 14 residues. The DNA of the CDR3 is TGCGCCAGCAGCTTGGCCGGGACTGGCTCTGAAGCTTTCTTT. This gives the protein CASSLAGTGSEAFF.

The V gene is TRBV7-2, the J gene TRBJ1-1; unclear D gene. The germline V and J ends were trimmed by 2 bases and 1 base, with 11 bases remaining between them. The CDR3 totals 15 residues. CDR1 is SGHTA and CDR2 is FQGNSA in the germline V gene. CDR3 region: CASSLLQKPNTEAFF. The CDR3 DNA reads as TGTGCCAGCAGCTTACTACAGAAGCCGAACACTGAAGCTTTCTTT.

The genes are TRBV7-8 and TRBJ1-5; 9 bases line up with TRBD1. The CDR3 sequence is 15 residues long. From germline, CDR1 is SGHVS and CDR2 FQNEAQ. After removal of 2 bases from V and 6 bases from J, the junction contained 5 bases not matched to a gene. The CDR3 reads CASSLYRGPVQPQHF. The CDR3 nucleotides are TGTGCCAGCAGCTTATACAGGGGGCCCGTTCAGCCCCAGCATTTT.

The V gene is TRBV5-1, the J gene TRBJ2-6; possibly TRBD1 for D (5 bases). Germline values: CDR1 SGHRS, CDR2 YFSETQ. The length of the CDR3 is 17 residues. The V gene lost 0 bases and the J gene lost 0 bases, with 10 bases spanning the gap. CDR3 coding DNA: TGCGCCAGCAGCTTGGGGCAGGGTTCCTCTGGGGCCAACGTCCTGACTTTC. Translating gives CASSLGQGSSGANVLTF.

CDR3 sequence (DNA): TGTGCCATCAACACCATCGGGCAGGGAAAGGGCTATGGCTACACCTTC. Its protein is CAINTIGQGKGYGYTF. The chain joins TRBV10-3 to TRBJ1-2; possible D gene TRBD1, 5 bases. The CDR3 runs 16 residues. V shed 7 bases and J shed 4 bases, with 22 bases lying between them. Germline V CDR1 and CDR2: ENHRY, SYGVKD.

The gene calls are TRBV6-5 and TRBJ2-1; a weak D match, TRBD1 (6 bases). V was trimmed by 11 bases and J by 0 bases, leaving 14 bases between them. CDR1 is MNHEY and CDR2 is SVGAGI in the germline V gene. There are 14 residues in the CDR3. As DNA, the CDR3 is TGTGCCGGCAAAGGGGGAAACTCCTACAATGAGCAGTTCTTC. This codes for CAGKGGNSYNEQFF.

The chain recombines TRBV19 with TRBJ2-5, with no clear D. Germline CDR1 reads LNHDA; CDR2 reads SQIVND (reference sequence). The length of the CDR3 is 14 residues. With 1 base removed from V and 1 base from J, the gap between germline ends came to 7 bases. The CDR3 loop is CASSIGASQETQYF. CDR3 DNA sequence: TGTGCCAGTAGTATAGGCGCGAGCCAAGAGACCCAGTACTTC.

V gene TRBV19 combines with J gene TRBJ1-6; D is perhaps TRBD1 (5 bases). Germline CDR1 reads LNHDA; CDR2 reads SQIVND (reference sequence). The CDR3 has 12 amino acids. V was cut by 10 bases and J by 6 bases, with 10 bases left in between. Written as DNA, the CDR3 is TGTGCCACCAGACAGCTTAATTCACCCCTCCACTTT. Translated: CATRQLNSPLHF. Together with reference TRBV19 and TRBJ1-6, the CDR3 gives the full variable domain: DGGITQSPKYLFRKEGQNVTLSCEQNLNHDAMYWYRQDPGQGLRLIYYSQIVNDFQKGDIAEGYSVSREKKESFPLTVTSAQKNPTAFYLCATRQLNSPLHFGNGTRLTVT.

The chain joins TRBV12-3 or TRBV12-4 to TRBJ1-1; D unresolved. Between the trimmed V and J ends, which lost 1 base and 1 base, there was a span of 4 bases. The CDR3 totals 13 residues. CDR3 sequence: CASSLGQNTEAFF. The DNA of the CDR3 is TGTGCCAGCAGTTTAGGACAGAACACTGAAGCTTTCTTT.

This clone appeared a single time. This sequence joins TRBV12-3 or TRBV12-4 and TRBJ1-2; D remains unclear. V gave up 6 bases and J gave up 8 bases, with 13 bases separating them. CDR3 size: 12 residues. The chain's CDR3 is CASRRNEEGYTF. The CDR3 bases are TGTGCCAGCAGACGGAACGAGGAGGGCTACACCTTC.

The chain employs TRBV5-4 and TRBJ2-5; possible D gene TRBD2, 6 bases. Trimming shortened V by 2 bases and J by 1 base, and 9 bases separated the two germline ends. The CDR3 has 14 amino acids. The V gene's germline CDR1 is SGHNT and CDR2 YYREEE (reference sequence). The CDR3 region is CASSFNGGQETQYF. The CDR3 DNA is TGTGCCAGCAGCTTTAACGGGGGCCAAGAGACCCAGTACTTC.

The CDR3 protein is CASSLGTGVSGDSPLHF. The CDR3 DNA follows: TGTGCCAGCAGCCTTGGGACAGGGGTTAGCGGGGATTCACCCCTCCACTTT. The V gene is TRBV7-9, the J gene TRBJ1-6, with TRBD1 matching over 10 bases. This CDR3 has 17 amino acids. CDR1 is SEHNR, CDR2 FQNEAQ, per germline (reference sequence). The V gene end was trimmed by 5 bases and the J gene end by 8 bases; junction bases not matched to a gene: 12. Variable domain in full (rest from reference TRBV7-9 and TRBJ1-6): DTGVSQNPRHKITKRGQNVTFRCDPISEHNRLYWYRQTLGQGPEFLTYFQNEAQLEKSRLLSDRFSAERPKGSFSTLEIQRTEQGDSAMYLCASSLGTGVSGDSPLHFGNGTRLTVT.

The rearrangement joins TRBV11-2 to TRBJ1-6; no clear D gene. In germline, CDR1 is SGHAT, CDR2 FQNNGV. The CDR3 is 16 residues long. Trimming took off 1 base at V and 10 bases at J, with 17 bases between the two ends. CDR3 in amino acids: CASSLASRGKGSPLHF. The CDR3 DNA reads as TGTGCCAGCAGCTTAGCCTCTCGGGGAAAAGGCTCACCCCTCCACTTT.

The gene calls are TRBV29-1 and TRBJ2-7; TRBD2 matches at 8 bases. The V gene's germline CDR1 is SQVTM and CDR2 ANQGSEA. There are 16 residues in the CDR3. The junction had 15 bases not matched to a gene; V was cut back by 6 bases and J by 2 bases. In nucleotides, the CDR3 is TGCAGCGTGAGCCTAACGTCGGGGGGGGTTCCCTACGAGCAGTACTTC. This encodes CSVSLTSGGVPYEQYF.

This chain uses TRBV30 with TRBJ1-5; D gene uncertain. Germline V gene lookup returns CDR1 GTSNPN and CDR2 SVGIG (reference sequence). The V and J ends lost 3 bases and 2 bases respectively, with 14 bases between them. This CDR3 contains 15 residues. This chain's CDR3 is CAWSLTGGGNQPQHF. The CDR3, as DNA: TGTGCCTGGAGCCTAACCGGAGGAGGCAATCAGCCCCAGCATTTT.

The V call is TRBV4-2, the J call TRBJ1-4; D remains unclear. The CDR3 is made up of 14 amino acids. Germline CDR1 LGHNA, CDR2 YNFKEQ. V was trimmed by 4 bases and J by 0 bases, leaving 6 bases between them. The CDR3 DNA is TGTGCCAGCAGCCCTCGGGCAACTAATGAAAAACTGTTTTTT. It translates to CASSPRATNEKLFF.

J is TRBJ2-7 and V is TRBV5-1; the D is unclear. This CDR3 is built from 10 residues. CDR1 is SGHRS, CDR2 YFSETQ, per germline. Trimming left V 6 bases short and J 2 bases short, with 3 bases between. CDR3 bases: TGCGCCAGCACCACCTACGAGCAGTACTTC. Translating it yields CASTTYEQYF.

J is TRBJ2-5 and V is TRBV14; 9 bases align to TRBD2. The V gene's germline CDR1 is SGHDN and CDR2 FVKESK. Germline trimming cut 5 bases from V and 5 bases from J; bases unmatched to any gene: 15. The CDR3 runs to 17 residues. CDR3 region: CASSDRRRASGVETQYF. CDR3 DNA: TGTGCCAGCAGCGACAGGAGGAGGGCTAGCGGGGTGGAGACCCAGTACTTC.

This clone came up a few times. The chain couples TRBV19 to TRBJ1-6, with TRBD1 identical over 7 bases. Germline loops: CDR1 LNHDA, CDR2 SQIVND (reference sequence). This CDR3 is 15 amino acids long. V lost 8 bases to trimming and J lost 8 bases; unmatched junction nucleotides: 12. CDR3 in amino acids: CASGTDGGGYSPLHF. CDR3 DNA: TGTGCCAGTGGTACAGATGGAGGGGGCTATTCACCCCTCCACTTT.

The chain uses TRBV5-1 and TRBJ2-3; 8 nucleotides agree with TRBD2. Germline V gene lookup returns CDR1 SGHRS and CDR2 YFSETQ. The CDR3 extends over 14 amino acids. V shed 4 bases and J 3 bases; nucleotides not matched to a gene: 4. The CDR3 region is CASSPGGLTDTQYF. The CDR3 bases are TGCGCCAGCAGCCCGGGGGGGTTGACAGATACGCAGTATTTT.

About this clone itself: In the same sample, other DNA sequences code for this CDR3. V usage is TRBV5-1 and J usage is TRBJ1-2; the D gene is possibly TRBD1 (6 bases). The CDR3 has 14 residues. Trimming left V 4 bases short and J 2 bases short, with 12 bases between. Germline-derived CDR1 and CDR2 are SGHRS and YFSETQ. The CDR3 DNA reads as TGCGCCAGCAGCCTGACAGGTAGCAACTATGGCTACACCTTC. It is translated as CASSLTGSNYGYTF.

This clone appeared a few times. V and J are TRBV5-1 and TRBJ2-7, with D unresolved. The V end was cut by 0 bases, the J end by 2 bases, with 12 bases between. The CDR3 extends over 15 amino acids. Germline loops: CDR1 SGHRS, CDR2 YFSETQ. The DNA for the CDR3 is TGCGCCAGCAGCTTGGAAGCCTTGGGCACCTACGAGCAGTACTTC. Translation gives CASSLEALGTYEQYF.

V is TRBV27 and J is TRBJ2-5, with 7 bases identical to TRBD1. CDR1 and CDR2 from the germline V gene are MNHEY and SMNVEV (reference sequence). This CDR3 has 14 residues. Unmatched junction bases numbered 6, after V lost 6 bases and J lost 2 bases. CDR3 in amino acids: CASSFWGQQETQYF. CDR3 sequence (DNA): TGTGCCAGCAGCTTTTGGGGACAGCAAGAGACCCAGTACTTC.